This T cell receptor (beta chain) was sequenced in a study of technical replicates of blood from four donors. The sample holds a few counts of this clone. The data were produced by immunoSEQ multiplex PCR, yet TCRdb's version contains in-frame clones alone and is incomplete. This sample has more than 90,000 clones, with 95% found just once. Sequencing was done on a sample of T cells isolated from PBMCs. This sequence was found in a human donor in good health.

The CDR3 here is CASSNGAGGGNQPQHF. DNA of the CDR3: TGTGCCAGTAGTAACGGGGCGGGAGGGGGCAATCAGCCCCAGCATTTT. This chain links TRBV19 with TRBJ1-5; D perhaps matches TRBD1 (5 bases). V gave up 4 bases and J gave up 2 bases, with 15 bases separating them. Per germline, CDR1 LNHDA and CDR2 SQIVND (reference sequence). The CDR3 is 16 residues long.